Listed below are T cell receptor beta chains from one sample, sequenced in a study of T cells in Graves' hyperthyroidism and ophthalmopathy. TCRdb itself ran the multiplex PCR reads through MiXCR, one entry per CDR3 protein. Of hundreds of thousands of distinct CDR3 sequences in the sample, 15% to 17% were seen once. The sample comprised blood. Receptors originate from a woman between 18 and 29 years old with Graves' hyperthyroidism. Both conserved end residues are part of each CDR3. The D gene is left open where the match is weak.

>TRBV5-1|TRBJ2-7|15|TRBD2
CASSFTSGAKYEQYF
>TRBV19|TRBJ2-2|16|NA
CASSQSGRGNTGELFF
>TRBV11-2|TRBJ2-7|14|TRBD1
CASSPRTGGAGQYF
>TRBV7-8|TRBJ1-1|12|NA
CASRFLNTEAFF
>TRBV6-5|TRBJ2-2|15|NA
CASSYDYRNTGELFF
>TRBV5-5|TRBJ1-1|16|TRBD1
CASSWGQGWAYTEAFF
>TRBV12-3/TRBV12-4|TRBJ2-3|13|TRBD1
CASRGTGPDTQYF
>TRBV20-1|TRBJ2-5|11|NA
CSALHLSPQYF
>TRBV19|TRBJ2-5|14|NA
CASSITGQQETQYF
>TRBV20-1|TRBJ1-5|14|NA
CSARDWGLRQPQRF
>TRBV5-1|TRBJ2-7|13|NA
CASSPGQRYEQYF
>TRBV7-9|TRBJ1-1|13|TRBD1
CASSWTGYTEAFF
>TRBV14|TRBJ1-2|14|TRBD1
CASSQVKGAGGYTF
>TRBV18|TRBJ2-7|14|TRBD1
CASSPQQGIHEQYF